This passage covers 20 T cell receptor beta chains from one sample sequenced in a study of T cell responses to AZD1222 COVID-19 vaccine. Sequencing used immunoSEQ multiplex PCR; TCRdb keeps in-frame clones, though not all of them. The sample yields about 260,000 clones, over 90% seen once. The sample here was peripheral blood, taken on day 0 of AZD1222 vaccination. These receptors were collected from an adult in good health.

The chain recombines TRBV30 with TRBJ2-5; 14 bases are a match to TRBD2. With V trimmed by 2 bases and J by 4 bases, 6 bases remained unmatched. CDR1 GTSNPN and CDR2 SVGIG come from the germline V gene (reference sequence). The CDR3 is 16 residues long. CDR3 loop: CAWSPRLAGGPETQYF. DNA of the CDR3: TGTGCCTGGAGTCCACGACTAGCGGGAGGGCCAGAGACCCAGTACTTC.

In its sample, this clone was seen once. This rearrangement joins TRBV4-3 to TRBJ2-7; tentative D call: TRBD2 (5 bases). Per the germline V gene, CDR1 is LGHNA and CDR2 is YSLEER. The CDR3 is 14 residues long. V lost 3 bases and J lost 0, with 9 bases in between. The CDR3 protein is CASSQYRDSYEQYF. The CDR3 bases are TGCGCCAGCAGCCAGTACCGGGACTCCTACGAGCAGTACTTC.

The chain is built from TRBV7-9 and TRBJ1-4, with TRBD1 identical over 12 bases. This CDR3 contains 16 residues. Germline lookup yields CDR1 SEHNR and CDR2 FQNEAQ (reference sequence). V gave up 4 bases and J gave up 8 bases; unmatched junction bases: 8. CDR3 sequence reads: CASSWGPGTGGEKLFF. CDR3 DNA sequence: TGTGCCAGCAGCTGGGGACCCGGGACAGGGGGCGAAAAACTGTTTTTT.

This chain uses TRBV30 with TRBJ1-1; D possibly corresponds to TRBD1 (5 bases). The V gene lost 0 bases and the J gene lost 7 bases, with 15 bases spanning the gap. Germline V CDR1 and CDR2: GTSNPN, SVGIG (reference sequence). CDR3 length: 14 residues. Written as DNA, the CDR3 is TGTGCCTGGAGTGTACAATTGGGACGCTTTGAAGCTTTCTTT. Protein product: CAWSVQLGRFEAFF. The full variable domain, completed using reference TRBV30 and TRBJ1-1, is SQTIHQWPATLVQPVGSPLSLECTVEGTSNPNLYWYRQAAGRGLQLLFYSVGIGQISSEVPQNLSASRPQDRQFILSSKKLLLSDSGFYLCAWSVQLGRFEAFFGQGTRLTVV.

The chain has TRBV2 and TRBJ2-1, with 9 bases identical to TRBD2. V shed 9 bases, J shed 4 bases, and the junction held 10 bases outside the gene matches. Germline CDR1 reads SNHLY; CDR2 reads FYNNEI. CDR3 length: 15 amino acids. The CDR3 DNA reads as TGTGCCAGTGGCAGGCGGGGGGGCCAATACAATGAGCAGTTCTTC. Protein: CASGRRGGQYNEQFF.

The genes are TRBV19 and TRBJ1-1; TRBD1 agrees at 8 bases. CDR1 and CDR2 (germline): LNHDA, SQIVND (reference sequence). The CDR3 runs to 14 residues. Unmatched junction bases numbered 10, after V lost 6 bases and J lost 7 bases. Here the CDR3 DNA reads TGTGCCAGTAGCGACGACAGGGGAAGGAGTGAAGCTTTCTTT. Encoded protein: CASSDDRGRSEAFF.

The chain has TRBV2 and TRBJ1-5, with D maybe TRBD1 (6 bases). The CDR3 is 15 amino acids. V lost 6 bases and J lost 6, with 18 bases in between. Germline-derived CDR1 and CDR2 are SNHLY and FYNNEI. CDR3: CASSPGDSSSQPQHF. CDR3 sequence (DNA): TGTGCCAGCAGCCCAGGGGATTCGTCTTCTCAGCCCCAGCATTTT.

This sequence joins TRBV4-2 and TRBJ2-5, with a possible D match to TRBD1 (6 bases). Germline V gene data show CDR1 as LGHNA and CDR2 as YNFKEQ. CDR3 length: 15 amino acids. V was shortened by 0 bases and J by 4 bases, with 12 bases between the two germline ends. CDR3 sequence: CASSQDSGARETQYF. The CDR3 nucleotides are TGTGCCAGCAGCCAAGATTCAGGGGCCAGAGAGACCCAGTACTTC.

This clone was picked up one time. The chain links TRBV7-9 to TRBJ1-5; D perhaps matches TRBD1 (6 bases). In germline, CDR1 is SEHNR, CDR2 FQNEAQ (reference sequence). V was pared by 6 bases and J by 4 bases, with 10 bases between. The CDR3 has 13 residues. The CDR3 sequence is CASSFQGNQPQHF. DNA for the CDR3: TGTGCCAGCAGTTTTCAGGGGAATCAGCCCCAGCATTTT.

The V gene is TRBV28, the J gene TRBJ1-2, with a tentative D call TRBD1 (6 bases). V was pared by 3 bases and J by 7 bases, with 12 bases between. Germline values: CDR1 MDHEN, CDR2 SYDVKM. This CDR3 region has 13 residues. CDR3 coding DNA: TGTGCCAGCAGTTTCCGGGGGGCGCGTGGCTACACCTTC. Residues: CASSFRGARGYTF.

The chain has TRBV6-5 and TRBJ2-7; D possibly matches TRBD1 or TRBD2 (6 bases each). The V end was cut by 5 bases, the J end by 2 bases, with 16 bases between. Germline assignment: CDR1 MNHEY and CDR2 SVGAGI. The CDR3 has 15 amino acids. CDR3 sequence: CASSIGPGATYEQYF. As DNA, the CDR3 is TGTGCCAGCAGTATAGGACCGGGGGCGACCTACGAGCAGTACTTC.

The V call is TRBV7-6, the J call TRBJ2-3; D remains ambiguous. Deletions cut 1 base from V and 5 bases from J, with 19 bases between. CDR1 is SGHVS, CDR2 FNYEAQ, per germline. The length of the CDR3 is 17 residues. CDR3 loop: CASSLGFSGPGRDTQYF. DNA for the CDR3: TGTGCCAGCAGCTTAGGTTTCAGTGGACCGGGCAGAGATACGCAGTATTTT.

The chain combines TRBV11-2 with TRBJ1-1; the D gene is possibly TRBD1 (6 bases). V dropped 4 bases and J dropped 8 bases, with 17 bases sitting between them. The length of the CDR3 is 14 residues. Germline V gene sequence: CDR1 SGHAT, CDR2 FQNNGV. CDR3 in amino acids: CASSSVEQGIEAFF. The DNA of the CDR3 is TGTGCCAGCAGCTCAGTCGAACAGGGAATAGAAGCTTTCTTT.

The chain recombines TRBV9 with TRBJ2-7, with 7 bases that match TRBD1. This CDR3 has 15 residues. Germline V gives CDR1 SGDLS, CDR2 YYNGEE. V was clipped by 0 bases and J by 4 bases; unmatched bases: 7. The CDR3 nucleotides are TGTGCCAGCAGCGTAGGAGGGGACAGTTTTTACGAGCAGTACTTC. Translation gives CASSVGGDSFYEQYF.

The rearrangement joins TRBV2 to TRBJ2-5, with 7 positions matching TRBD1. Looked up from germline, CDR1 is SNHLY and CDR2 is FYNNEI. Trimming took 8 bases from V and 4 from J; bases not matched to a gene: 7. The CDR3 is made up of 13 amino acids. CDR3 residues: CASGVRGLETQYF. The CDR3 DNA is TGTGCCAGCGGGGTAAGGGGGCTAGAGACCCAGTACTTC.

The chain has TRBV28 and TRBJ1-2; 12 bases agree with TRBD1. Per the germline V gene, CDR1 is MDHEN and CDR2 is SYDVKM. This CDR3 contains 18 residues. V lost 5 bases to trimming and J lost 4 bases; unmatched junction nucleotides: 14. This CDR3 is CASSVLPGQGARSYGYTF. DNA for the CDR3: TGTGCCAGCAGTGTCCTACCGGGACAGGGGGCGCGGAGCTATGGCTACACCTTC.

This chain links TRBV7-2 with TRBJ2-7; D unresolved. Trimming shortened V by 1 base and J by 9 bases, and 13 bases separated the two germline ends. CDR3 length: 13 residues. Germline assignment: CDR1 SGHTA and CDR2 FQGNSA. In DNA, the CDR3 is TGTGCCAGCAGCTTAGAAGGCACCCCGGGGCAGTACTTC. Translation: CASSLEGTPGQYF.

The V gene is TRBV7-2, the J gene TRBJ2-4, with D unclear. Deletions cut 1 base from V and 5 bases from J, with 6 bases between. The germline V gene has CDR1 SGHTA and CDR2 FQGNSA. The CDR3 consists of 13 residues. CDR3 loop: CASSLEPQNIQYF. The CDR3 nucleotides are TGTGCCAGCAGCTTAGAGCCTCAAAACATTCAGTACTTC.

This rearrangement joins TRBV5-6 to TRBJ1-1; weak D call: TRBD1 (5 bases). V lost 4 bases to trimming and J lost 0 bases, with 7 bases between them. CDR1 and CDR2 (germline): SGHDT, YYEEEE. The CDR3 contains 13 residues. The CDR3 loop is CASSKGLNTEAFF. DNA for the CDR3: TGTGCCAGCAGCAAGGGGCTGAACACTGAAGCTTTCTTT.

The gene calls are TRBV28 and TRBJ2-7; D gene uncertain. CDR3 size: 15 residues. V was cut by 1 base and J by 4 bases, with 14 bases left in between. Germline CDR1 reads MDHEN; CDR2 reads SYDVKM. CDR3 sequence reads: CASSLSGGITYEQYF. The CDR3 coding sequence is TGTGCCAGCAGTTTATCGGGTGGCATAACATACGAGCAGTACTTC. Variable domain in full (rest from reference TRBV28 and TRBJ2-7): DVKVTQSSRYLVKRTGEKVFLECVQDMDHENMFWYRQDPGLGLRLIYFSYDVKMKEKGDIPEGYSVSREKKERFSLILESASTNQTSMYLCASSLSGGITYEQYFGPGTRLTVT.